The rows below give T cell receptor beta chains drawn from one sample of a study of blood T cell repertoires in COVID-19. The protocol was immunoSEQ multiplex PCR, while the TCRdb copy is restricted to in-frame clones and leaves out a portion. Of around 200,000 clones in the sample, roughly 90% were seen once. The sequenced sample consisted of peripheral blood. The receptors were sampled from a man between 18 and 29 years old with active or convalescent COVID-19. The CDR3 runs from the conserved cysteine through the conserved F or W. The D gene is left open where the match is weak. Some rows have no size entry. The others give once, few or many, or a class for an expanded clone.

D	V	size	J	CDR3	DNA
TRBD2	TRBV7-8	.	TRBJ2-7	CASSGYGGGLYEQYF	TGTGCCAGCAGCGGCTACGGGGGGGGCCTCTACGAGCAGTACTTC
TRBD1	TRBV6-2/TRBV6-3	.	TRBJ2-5	CASSNGQAPQETQYF	TGTGCCAGCAGCAACGGACAGGCCCCACAAGAGACCCAGTACTTC
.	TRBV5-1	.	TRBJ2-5	CASAQRVQETQYF	TGCGCCAGCGCCCAGCGCGTACAAGAGACCCAGTACTTC
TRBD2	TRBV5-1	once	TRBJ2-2	CASSLAGAGSGELFF	TGCGCCAGCAGCCTAGCGGGAGCGGGCTCTGGGGAGCTGTTTTTT
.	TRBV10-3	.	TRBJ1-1	CAISESRGNTEAFF	TGTGCCATCAGTGAGTCCAGGGGGAACACTGAAGCTTTCTTT
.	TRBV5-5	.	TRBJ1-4	CASSLRGGDEKLFF	TGTGCCAGCAGCTTGCGGGGTGGTGATGAAAAACTGTTTTTT
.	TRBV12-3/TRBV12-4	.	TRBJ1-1	CASSFLTEAFF	TGTGCCAGCAGTTTTCTGACTGAAGCTTTCTTT
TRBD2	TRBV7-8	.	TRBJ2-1	CASRPWTSGRSSYNEQFF	TGTGCCAGCAGACCCTGGACTAGCGGGAGGTCCTCCTACAATGAGCAGTTCTTC
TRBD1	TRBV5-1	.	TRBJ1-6	CASSPEPLTGQKNSPLHF	TGCGCCAGCAGCCCTGAGCCTTTGACGGGACAGAAAAATTCACCCCTCCACTTT
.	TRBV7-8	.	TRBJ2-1	CASSLNAVPSYNEQFF	TGTGCCAGCAGCTTAAACGCGGTCCCCTCCTACAATGAGCAGTTCTTC
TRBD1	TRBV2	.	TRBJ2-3	CASIGQAVDTQYF	TGTGCCAGCATTGGACAGGCTGTGGATACGCAGTATTTT
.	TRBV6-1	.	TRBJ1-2	CASSEAYRTYGYTF	TGTGCCAGCAGTGAAGCCTACAGAACCTATGGCTACACCTTC
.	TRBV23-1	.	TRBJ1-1	CASSQGLLARGTEAFF	TGCGCCAGCAGTCAGGGTTTGTTAGCCAGGGGCACTGAAGCTTTCTTT
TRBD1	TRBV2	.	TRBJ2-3	CASRGGQAGTDTQYF	TGTGCCAGCAGGGGGGGACAGGCAGGCACAGATACGCAGTATTTT